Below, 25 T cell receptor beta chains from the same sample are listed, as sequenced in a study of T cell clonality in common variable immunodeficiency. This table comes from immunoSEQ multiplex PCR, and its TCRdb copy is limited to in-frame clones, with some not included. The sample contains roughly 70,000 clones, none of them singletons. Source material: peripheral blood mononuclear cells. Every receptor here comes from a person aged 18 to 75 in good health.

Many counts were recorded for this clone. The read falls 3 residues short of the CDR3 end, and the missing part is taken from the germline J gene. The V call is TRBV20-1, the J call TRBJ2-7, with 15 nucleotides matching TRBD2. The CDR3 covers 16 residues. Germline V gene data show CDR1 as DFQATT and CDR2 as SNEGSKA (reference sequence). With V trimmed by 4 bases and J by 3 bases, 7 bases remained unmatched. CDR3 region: CSATGTSGGYDYEQYF. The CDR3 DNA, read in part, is TGCAGTGCTACGGGGACTAGCGGGGGGTACGACTACGAG.

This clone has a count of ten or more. CDR3 amino acids: CASSQWTGRGEQFF. CDR3 DNA, as far as it was read: TGTGCCAGCAGCCAATGGACAGGGAGGGGTGAG. V usage is TRBV14 and J usage is TRBJ2-1; maybe TRBD1 (8 bases). The read halts 3 residues ahead of the CDR3 end, with the missing end drawn from the germline J gene. Germline CDR1 is SGHDN and CDR2 is FVKESK. This CDR3 contains 14 residues. V was trimmed by 2 bases and J by 9 bases, leaving 14 bases between them.

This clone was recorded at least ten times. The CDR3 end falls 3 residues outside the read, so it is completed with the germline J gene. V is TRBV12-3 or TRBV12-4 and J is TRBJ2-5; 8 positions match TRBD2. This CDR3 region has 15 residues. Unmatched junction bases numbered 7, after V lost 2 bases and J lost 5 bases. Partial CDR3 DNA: TGTGCCAGCAGTTTACCGGGGGGGTACGGGGAGACC. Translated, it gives CASSLPGGYGET. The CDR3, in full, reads CASSLPGGYGETQYF.

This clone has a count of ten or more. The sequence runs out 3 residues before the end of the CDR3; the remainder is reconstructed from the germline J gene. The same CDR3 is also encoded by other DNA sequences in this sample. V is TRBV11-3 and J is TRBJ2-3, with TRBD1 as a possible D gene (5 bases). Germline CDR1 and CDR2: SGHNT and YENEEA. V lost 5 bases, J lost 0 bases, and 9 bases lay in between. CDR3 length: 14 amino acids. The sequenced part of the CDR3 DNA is TGTGCCAGCAGCCCAGGACATAGCACAGATACG. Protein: CASSPGHSTDT. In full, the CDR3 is CASSPGHSTDTQYF. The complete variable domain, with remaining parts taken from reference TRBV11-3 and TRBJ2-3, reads EAGVVQSPRYKIIEKKQPVAFWCNPISGHNTLYWYLQNLGQGPELLIRYENEEAVDDSQLPKDRFSAERLKGVDSTLKIQPAELGDSAVYLCASSPGHSTDTQYFGPGTRLTVL.

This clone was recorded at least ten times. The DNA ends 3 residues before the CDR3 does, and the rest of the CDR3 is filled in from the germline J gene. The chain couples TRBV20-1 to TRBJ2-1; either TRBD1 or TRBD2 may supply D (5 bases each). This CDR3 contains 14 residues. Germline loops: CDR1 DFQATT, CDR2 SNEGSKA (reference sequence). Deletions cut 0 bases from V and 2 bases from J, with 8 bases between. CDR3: CSARDREPYNEQFF. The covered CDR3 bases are TGCAGTGCTAGAGACAGGGAGCCCTACAATGAG.

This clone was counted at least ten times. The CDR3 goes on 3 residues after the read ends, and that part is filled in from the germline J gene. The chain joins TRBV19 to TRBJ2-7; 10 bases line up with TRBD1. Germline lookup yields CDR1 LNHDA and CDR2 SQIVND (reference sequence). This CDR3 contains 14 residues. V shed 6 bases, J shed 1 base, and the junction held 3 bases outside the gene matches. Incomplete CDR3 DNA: TGTGCCAGTAGACGGGACAGGGGTTCCTACGAG. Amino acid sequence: CASRRDRGSYE. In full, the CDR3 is CASRRDRGSYEQYF.

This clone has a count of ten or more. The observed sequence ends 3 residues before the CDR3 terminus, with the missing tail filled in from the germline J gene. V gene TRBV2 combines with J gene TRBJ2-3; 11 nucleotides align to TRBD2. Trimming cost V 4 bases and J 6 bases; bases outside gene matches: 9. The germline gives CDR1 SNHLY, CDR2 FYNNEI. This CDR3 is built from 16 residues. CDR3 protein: CASSATSGMSGDTQYF. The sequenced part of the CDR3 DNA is TGTGCCAGCAGTGCGACTAGCGGGATGTCGGGGGATACG.

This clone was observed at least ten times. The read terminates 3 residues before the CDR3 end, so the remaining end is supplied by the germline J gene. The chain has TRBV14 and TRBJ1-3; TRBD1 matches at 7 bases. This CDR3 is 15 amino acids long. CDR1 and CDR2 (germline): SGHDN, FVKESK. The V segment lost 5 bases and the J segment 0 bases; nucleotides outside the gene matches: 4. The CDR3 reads CASSTGTDSGNTIYF. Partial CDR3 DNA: TGTGCCAGCAGCACGGGGACAGACTCTGGAAACACC.

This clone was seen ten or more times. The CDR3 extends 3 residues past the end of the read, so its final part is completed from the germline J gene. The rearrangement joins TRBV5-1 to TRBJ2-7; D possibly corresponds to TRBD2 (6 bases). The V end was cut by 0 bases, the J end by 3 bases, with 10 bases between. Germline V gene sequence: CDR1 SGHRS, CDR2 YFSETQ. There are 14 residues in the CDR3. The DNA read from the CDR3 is TGCGCCAGCAGCTTGGCGACTAGAAACTACGAG. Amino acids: CASSLATRNYE. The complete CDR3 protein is CASSLATRNYEQYF.

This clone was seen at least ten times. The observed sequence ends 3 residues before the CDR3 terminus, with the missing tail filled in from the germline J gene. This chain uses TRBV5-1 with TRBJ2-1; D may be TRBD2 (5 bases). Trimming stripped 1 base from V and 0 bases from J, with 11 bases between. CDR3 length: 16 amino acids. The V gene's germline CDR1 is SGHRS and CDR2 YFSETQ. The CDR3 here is CASSLMDFGSYNEQFF. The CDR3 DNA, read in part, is TGCGCCAGCAGCTTGATGGACTTCGGCTCCTACAATGAG.

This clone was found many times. The sequenced part of the CDR3 DNA is TGTGCCAGCAGCCAAGCCGGGGGGCAATATGGC. Translation: CASSQAGGQYG. The full CDR3 sequence reads CASSQAGGQYGYTF. The chain joins TRBV4-2 to TRBJ1-2; the D gene is possibly TRBD1 (6 bases). Read coverage stops 3 residues before the CDR3 terminus; the germline J gene supplies the remainder. V lost 1 base and J lost 5, with 11 bases in between. The CDR3 runs to 14 residues. Germline V gives CDR1 LGHNA, CDR2 YNFKEQ.

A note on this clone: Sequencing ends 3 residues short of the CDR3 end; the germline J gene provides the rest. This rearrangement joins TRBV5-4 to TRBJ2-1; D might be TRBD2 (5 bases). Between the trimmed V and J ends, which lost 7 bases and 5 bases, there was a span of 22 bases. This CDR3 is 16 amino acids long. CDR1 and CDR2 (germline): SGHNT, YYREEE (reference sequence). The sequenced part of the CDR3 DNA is TGTGCCAGCGCACTTCGATGGGCTAGCAAAGACAATGAG. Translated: CASALRWASKDNE. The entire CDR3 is CASALRWASKDNEQFF.

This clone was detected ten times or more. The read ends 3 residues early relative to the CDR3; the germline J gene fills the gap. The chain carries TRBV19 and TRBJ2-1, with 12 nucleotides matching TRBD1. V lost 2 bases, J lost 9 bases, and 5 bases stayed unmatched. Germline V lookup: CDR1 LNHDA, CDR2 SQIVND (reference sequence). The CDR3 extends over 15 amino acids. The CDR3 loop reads CASSIWGQGAGEQFF. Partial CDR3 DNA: TGTGCCAGTAGTATATGGGGACAGGGGGCGGGTGAG.

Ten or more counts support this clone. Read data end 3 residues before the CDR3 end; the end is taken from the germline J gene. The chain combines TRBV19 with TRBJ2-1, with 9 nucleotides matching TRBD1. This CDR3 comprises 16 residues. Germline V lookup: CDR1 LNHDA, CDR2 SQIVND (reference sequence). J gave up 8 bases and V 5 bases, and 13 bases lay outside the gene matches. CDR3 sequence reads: CASSDNSGQGRDEQFF. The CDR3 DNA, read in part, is TGTGCCAGTAGTGACAATTCTGGACAGGGGAGAGATGAG.

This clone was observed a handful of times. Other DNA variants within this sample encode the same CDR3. The CDR3 sequence: CASSFVRGGPHNEQFF. The sequenced part of the CDR3 DNA is TGTGCCAGTAGTTTTGTTAGGGGGGGGCCGCACAATGAG. The genes are TRBV5-4 and TRBJ2-1, with a possible D match to TRBD2 (7 bases). The CDR3 end lies 3 residues beyond the end of the read and is filled in from the germline J gene. The CDR3 is 16 residues long. Trimming pared 8 bases from V and 5 bases from J, leaving 23 bases between. CDR1 is SGHNT, CDR2 YYREEE, per germline (reference sequence).

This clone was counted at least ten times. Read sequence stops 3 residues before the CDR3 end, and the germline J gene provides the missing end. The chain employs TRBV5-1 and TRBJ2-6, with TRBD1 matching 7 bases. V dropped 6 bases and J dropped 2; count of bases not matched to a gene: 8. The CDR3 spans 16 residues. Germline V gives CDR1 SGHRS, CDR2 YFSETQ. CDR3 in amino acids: CASTGTASAGANVLTF. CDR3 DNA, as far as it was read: TGCGCCAGCACAGGGACAGCTTCTGCTGGGGCCAACGTC.

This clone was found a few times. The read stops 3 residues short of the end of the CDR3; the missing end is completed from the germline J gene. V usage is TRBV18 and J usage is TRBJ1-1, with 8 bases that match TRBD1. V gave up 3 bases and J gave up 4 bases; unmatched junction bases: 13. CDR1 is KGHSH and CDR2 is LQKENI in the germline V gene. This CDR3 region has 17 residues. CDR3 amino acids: CASSPPGQGLKGTEAFF. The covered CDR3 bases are TGTGCCAGCTCACCTCCCGGACAGGGACTTAAGGGCACTGAA.

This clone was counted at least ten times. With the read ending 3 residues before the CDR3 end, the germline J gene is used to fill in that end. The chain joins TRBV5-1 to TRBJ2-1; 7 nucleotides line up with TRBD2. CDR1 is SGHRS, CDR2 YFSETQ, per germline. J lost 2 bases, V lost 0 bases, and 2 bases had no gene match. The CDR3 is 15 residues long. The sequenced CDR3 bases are TGCGCCAGCAGCTTGGGGACTAGGGCCTACAATGAG. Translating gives CASSLGTRAYNE. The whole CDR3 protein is CASSLGTRAYNEQFF.

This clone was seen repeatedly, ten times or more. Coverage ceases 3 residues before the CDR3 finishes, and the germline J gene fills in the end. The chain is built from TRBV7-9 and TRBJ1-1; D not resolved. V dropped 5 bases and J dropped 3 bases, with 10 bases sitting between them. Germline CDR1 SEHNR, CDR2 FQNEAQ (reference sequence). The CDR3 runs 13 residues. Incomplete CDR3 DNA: TGTGCCAGCAGCCCGGACTTTTACACTGAA. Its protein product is CASSPDFYTE. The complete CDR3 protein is CASSPDFYTEAFF.

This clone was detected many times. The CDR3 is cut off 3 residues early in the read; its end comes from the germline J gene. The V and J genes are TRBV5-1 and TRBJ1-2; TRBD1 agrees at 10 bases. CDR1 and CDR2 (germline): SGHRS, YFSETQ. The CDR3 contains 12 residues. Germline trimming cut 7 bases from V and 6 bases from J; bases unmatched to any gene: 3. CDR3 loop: CASRQGANGYTF. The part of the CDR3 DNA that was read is TGCGCCAGCCGACAGGGGGCGAATGGC. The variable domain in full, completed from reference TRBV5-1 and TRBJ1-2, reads KAGVTQTPRYLIKTRGQQVTLSCSPISGHRSVSWYQQTPGQGLQFLFEYFSETQRNKGNFPGRFSGRQFSNSRSEMNVSTLELGDSALYLCASRQGANGYTFGSGTRLTVV.

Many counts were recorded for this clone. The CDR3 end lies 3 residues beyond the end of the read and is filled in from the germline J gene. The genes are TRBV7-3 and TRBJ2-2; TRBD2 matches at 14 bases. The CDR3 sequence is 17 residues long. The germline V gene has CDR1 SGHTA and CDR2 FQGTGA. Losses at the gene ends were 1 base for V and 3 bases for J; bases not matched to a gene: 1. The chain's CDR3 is CASSLKGLAGDTGELFF. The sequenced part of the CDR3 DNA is TGTGCCAGCAGCTTAAAGGGACTAGCGGGGGACACCGGGGAG.

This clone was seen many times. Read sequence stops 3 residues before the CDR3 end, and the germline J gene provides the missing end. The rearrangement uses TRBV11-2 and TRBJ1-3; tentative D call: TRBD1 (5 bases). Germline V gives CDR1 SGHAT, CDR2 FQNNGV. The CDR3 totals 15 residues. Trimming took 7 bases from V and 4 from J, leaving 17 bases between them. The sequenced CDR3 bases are TGTGCCAGCACCGATCCACGAGGGGTCGGAAACACC. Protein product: CASTDPRGVGNT. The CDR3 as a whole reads CASTDPRGVGNTIYF.

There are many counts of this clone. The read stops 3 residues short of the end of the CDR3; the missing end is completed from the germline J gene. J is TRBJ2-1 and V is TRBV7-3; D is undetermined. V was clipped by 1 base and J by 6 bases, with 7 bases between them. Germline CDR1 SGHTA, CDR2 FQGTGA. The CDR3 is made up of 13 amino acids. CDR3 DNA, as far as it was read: TGTGCCAGCAGCTTAAGGCATACCAATGAG. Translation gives CASSLRHTNE. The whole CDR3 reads CASSLRHTNEQFF.

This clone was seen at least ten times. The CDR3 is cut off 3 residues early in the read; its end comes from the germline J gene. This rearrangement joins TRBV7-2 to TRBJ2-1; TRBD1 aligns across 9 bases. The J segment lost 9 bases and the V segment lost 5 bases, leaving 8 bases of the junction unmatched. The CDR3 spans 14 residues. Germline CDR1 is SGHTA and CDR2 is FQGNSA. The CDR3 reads CASSLDRGEAEQFF. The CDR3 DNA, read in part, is TGTGCCAGCAGCCTGGACAGGGGAGAGGCTGAG.

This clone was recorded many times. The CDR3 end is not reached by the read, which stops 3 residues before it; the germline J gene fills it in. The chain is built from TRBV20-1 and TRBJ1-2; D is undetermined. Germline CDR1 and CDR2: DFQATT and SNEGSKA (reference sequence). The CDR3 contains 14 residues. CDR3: CSAITMTSGDTYTF. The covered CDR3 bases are TGCAGTGCTATCACTATGACTAGCGGAGATACC.